The rows below give T cell receptor beta chains drawn from one sample of a study of OX40 agonist ivuxolimab in advanced cancers. Profiled with immunoSEQ multiplex PCR; TCRdb holds only in-frame clones, not every one. The sample carries tens of thousands of clones, 65% to 90% recorded once. This specimen was CD4+ or CD8+ T cells sorted from blood, taken in a trial of the OX40 agonist ivuxolimab. The receptors originated from an adult with an advanced solid tumor such as melanoma, head and neck, liver or kidney cancer. Both conserved end residues are trimmed from each CDR3. Fields, in order: J gene, V gene, CDR3 length, D gene, CDR3 protein. D genes are given only for firm matches.

TRBJ1-2,TRBV10-3,14,TRBD1,AIKPSGTGDNYGYT
TRBJ2-1,TRBV7-2,12,TRBD2,ASSSTSGYNEQF
TRBJ2-1,TRBV11-3,10,NA,ASSFDSNEQF
TRBJ2-7,TRBV5-1,14,TRBD2,ASRLQASGSSYEQY
TRBJ2-3,TRBV5-1,11,TRBD2,ASSSGSTDTQY
TRBJ1-2,TRBV9,12,NA,ASSQGVGVYGYT
TRBJ2-3,TRBV5-1,13,NA,ASSFQGLSTDTQY
TRBJ1-1,TRBV7-3,11,TRBD1,ASSAGQGAMSF
TRBJ1-1,TRBV7-3,12,NA,ASSSGTLNTEAF
TRBJ2-1,TRBV12-5,15,TRBD2,ASGLGTSRSNYNEQF
TRBJ1-5,TRBV10-3,14,NA,AISESSGDQHQPQH
TRBJ1-1,TRBV11-3,13,NA,ASSSHSLGNTEAF
TRBJ1-1,TRBV29-1,11,NA,SLKEGYGTEAF
TRBJ1-1,TRBV27,12,NA,ASSRGAMNTEAF
TRBJ2-5,TRBV2,11,NA,ASTRGGQETQY
TRBJ2-1,TRBV9,14,TRBD2,ASSVGLAGGFHEQF
TRBJ2-2,TRBV11-2,10,TRBD1,ASSQGAGELF
TRBJ2-7,TRBV15,13,NA,ATSTKIGTPSEQY
TRBJ2-5,TRBV5-1,11,NA,ASSLEGEETQY
TRBJ1-1,TRBV6-6,13,NA,ASSYPNVGSTEAF
TRBJ2-1,TRBV5-8,13,NA,ASSRLQVPFNEQF
TRBJ1-6,TRBV27,12,NA,ASSIRDGNSPLH
TRBJ1-1,TRBV29-1,11,NA,SVWGNMNTEAF
TRBJ2-1,TRBV19,14,NA,ASSIPSVKSYNEQF
TRBJ2-5,TRBV30,13,TRBD2,AWSFTSGIAETQY
TRBJ2-1,TRBV19,12,TRBD2,ASSSGRAGYEQF
TRBJ2-3,TRBV10-3,13,NA,AISESATGPYTQY
TRBJ2-5,TRBV19,15,TRBD2,ASSIGLAGGPQETQY
TRBJ1-2,TRBV19,12,NA,ATADGWPNYGYT
TRBJ1-1,TRBV2,11,NA,ASGTTEDTEAF
TRBJ2-1,TRBV6-1,13,TRBD2,ASSVFSGSGFEQF
TRBJ2-2,TRBV6-1,10,TRBD2,ARSGGTGELF
TRBJ1-3,TRBV7-9,14,NA,ASSLATWLTLNTIY
TRBJ2-3,TRBV30,12,TRBD1,AWDKGQSTDTQY
TRBJ2-1,TRBV4-1,13,TRBD2,ASSQAGGALNEQF
TRBJ2-3,TRBV5-1,13,TRBD1,ASSEGQGPTDTQY
TRBJ2-3,TRBV5-1,15,TRBD2,ASSLGLGGRGTDTQY
TRBJ1-1,TRBV19,13,NA,ASTTLSGGGTEAF
TRBJ2-1,TRBV5-6,13,NA,ASSLDPNSYNEQF
TRBJ2-3,TRBV15,10,NA,ATSLGVNTQY
TRBJ2-2,TRBV5-1,10,NA,ASSFSDGELF
TRBJ2-7,TRBV5-4,13,NA,ASSSASNGPAEQY
TRBJ2-7,TRBV28,12,TRBD1,ASSSGQGTYEQY